These 9 T cell receptor beta chains came from one sample sequenced in a study of cytomegalovirus exposure and HLA in healthy donors. Amplification used 60 Vbeta primers and 13 Jbeta primers. The repertoire was sequenced with immunoSEQ multiplex PCR; TCRdb's copy has only in-frame clones and lacks some. The repertoire holds just under 95,000 clones, approximately 80% seen once, with around a tenth in the top ten. Material for sequencing was PBMCs. The source is a human donor in good health.

V gene TRBV28 combines with J gene TRBJ2-7, with TRBD2 identical over 7 bases. This CDR3 comprises 14 residues. Germline loops: CDR1 MDHEN, CDR2 SYDVKM. V shed 5 bases, J shed 0 bases, and the junction held 4 bases outside the gene matches. The CDR3 nucleotides read TGTGCCAGCAGTCGTGGGGGGGGCTCCTACGAGCAGTACTTC. This gives the protein CASSRGGGSYEQYF.

The gene calls are TRBV15 and TRBJ2-1; D gene unclear. The CDR3 sequence is 14 residues long. The V and J ends lost 4 bases and 4 bases respectively, with 11 bases between them. CDR1 is LNHNV and CDR2 is YYDKDF in the germline V gene (reference sequence). The CDR3 loop reads CATSMTLLYNEQFF. The CDR3 DNA reads as TGTGCCACCAGCATGACTCTCCTTTACAATGAGCAGTTCTTC. The variable domain in full, completed from reference TRBV15 and TRBJ2-1, reads DAMVIQNPRYQVTQFGKPVTLSCSQTLNHNVMYWYQQKSSQAPKLLFHYYDKDFNNEADTPDNFQSRRPNTSFCFLDIRSPGLGDTAMYLCATSMTLLYNEQFFGPGTRLTVL.

The V gene is TRBV5-1, the J gene TRBJ2-7, with TRBD2 matching 7 bases. CDR3 length: 15 amino acids. With V trimmed by 4 bases and J by 0 bases, 7 bases remained unmatched. The V gene's germline CDR1 is SGHRS and CDR2 YFSETQ. The CDR3 loop reads CASSAATSVSYEQYF. The DNA of the CDR3 is TGCGCCAGCAGCGCCGCCACTAGCGTCTCCTACGAGCAGTACTTC.

The chain couples TRBV5-1 to TRBJ1-1, with a possible D match to TRBD1 (5 bases). CDR1 and CDR2 from the germline V gene are SGHRS and YFSETQ. This CDR3 has 15 amino acids. V was cut by 0 bases and J by 3 bases, with 12 bases left in between. CDR3 bases: TGCGCCAGCAGCTTGGCCCCAGGGTTGGACACTGAAGCTTTCTTT. This encodes CASSLAPGLDTEAFF.

DNA of the CDR3: TGTGCCAGCAGCGTAGCGGTTTCTGATATGGATACGCAGTATTTT. It specifies CASSVAVSDMDTQYF. The V call is TRBV9, the J call TRBJ2-3; D is uncertain. The germline gives CDR1 SGDLS, CDR2 YYNGEE. The CDR3 spans 15 residues. The V gene lost 0 bases and the J gene lost 6 bases, with 14 bases spanning the gap.

This chain uses TRBV10-3 with TRBJ2-5; 7 bases line up with TRBD2. The J call may be faulty, since TRBJ2-7 better matches the DNA end. The germline CDR1 and CDR2 sequences are ENHRY and SYGVKD. The CDR3 totals 15 residues. The CDR3, as DNA: TGTGCCATCTGGGGCGGGACTAACGACGGGCACGAGCAGTACTTC. Translating it yields CAIWGGTNDGHEQYF.

The chain uses TRBV7-9 and TRBJ1-6, with a tentative D call TRBD1 (5 bases). With 2 bases removed from V and 9 bases from J, the gap between germline ends came to 8 bases. The CDR3 length is 13 residues. Germline V lookup: CDR1 SEHNR, CDR2 FQNEAQ (reference sequence). The CDR3 DNA follows: TGTGCCAGCAGCTTACAGGGCGGTTCACCCCTCCACTTT. This gives the protein CASSLQGGSPLHF.

V and J are TRBV5-1 and TRBJ1-1; 9 positions agree with TRBD1. The CDR3 loop spans 14 amino acids. CDR1 is SGHRS, CDR2 YFSETQ, per germline. The junction had 11 bases not matched to a gene; V was cut back by 9 bases and J by 5 bases. The CDR3: CATKTLTGGTEAFF. As DNA, the CDR3 is TGCGCCACCAAGACCTTGACAGGGGGGACTGAAGCTTTCTTT.

The gene calls are TRBV29-1 and TRBJ1-1; D possibly corresponds to TRBD1 (5 bases). Trimming stripped 4 bases from V and 5 bases from J, with 11 bases between. Per germline, CDR1 SQVTM and CDR2 ANQGSEA. This CDR3 region has 12 residues. The CDR3 region is CSVVVQGTEAFF. The CDR3 bases are TGCAGCGTTGTAGTTCAGGGTACTGAAGCTTTCTTT.